The clone carrying this TCR beta chain was picked up many times. Its antigen is not identified. Specified time point: healthy volunteer bleed at 6 weeks. Total RNA extraction was carried out from unfractionated whole blood. These data originate in a study of human T cells and chemical hapten exposure. Background on the study: TCR yields differed between samples (mainly from small differences in pooled library volume).

For the library, individual cDNA molecules each received unique molecular identifiers. TCRdb used MiXCR to reprocess the RACE reads, holding one entry per CDR3 protein. The sample lists fewer than 85,000 distinct CDR3 sequences, around 9.4% seen once, with less than 2% in the top ten. Study-wide points: Sensitizing to DPC left TCRs with a frequency above 1 in 1000 unaltered.

The CDR3 totals 13 residues. Unmatched junction bases numbered 4, after V lost 0 bases and J lost 14 bases. Germline V gene sequence: CDR1 SQVTM, CDR2 ANQGSEA. The chain is built from TRBV29-1 and TRBJ2-1; 13 bases align to TRBD2. The source is a female donor in good health. Some clones in this sample may be carry-over from other donors' samples. Specimen: whole blood. This CDR3 is CSVEETSGGPEFF. The CDR3 region has the DNA TGCAGCGTTGAAGAGACTAGCGGGGGGCCGGAGTTCTTC.